This is a list of T cell receptor delta chains from one sample in a study of gamma-delta T cells after stem cell transplantation. TCRdb re-called the RT-PCR reads through CATT. This sample has 1,000 to 1,500 delta-chain clones, with just under 2% found just once. Sequenced sample: gamma-delta T cells. The receptors originated from a human donor. It is not recorded whose cells these are; they may come from a transplant donor. The CDR3 runs from the conserved cysteine through the conserved F or W. D genes are given only for firm matches. Clone size is stated in some rows and not others, as once, few, many or a class when expanded.

j_call clone_size v_call d_call cdr3_nt cdr3_aa
TRDJ1 medium-sized TRDV3 TRDD3 TGTGCCTTTAGCCCATTCCTTCCTGACGCGTTATCCGTACTGGGGGAGGACACCGATAAACTCATCTTT CAFSPFLPDALSVLGEDTDKLIF
TRDJ3 large TRDV2 TRDD3 TGTGCCTGTGACCGTACTGGGGGATACTCGAGCTCCTGGGACACCCGACAGATGTTTTTC CACDRTGGYSSSWDTRQMFF
TRDJ1 large TRDV2 TRDD3 TGTGCCTGTGACCCAGTGGGGGATCCCGATAAACTCATCTTT CACDPVGDPDKLIF
TRDJ1 . TRDV2 TRDD3 TGTGCCTGTGACACTCTGGGGGATACGACCCACACCGATAAACTCATCTTT CACDTLGDTTHTDKLIF
TRDJ1 few TRDV2 TRDD3 TGTGCCTGTGACCGACTGGGGGATGATAAACTCATCTTT CACDRLGDDKLIF
TRDJ1 hyperexpanded TRDV2 TRDD3 TGTGCCTGTGACAGTCTGGGGGATAGATCCGATAAACTCATCTTT CACDSLGDRSDKLIF
TRDJ1 medium-sized TRDV2 TRDD3 TGTGCCTGTGACACTCCCTTTGCTGGGGGACGCACGAAGACCGATAAACTCATCTTT CACDTPFAGGRTKTDKLIF
TRDJ1 large TRDV2 . TGTGCCTGTGACACCGTCCTCCAAGGGGTTCGGATTTCAGCCGATAAACTCATCTTT CACDTVLQGVRISADKLIF
TRDJ1 . TRDV2 TRDD3 TGTGCCTGTGACGAAGCTACTGGGGGACTTACCGATAAACTCATCTTT CACDEATGGLTDKLIF
TRDJ1 medium-sized TRDV2 TRDD3 TGTGCCTGTGACTCCCTCACTGGGGGATACGAGTCCACCGATAAACTCATCTTT CACDSLTGGYESTDKLIF
TRDJ1 medium-sized TRDV2 . TGTGCCTGTGACACCGTAATGGGGGGAAAGTACACCGATAAACTCATCTTT CACDTVMGGKYTDKLIF
TRDJ1 . TRDV2 TRDD3 TGTGCCTGTGATTTACTGGGGGATACGCCTACTGGCACCGATAAACTCATCTTT CACDLLGDTPTGTDKLIF
TRDJ1 few TRDV2 TRDD3 TGTGCCTGTGACGCGGTACTGGGGGGCAAGGACACCGATAAACTCATCTTT CACDAVLGGKDTDKLIF
TRDJ1 . TRDV2 TRDD3 TGTGCCTGTGACACCTTACTGGGGGATACGACCCACACCGATAAACTCATCTTT CACDTLLGDTTHTDKLIF
TRDJ1 medium-sized TRDV1 TRDD3 TGTGCTCTTGGGGAACTAGTTAGTTATATCCCGAATCCTCCCACTGGGGGATACGGGCGGGCCGATAAACTCATCTTT CALGELVSYIPNPPTGGYGRADKLIF
TRDJ1 medium-sized TRDV2 TRDD3 TGTGCCTGTGACAGTGTGGGGGATATGTACACCGATAAACTCATCTTT CACDSVGDMYTDKLIF
TRDJ1 few TRDV2 TRDD3 TGTGCCTGTGACACCTTACTGGGGGATCGGGAGGACACCGATAAACTCATCTTT CACDTLLGDREDTDKLIF
TRDJ1 . TRDV2 TRDD3 TGTGCCTGTGACACCGTTAGCCTGGGGGATACGCCTACGGGCACCGATAAACTCATCTTT CACDTVSLGDTPTGTDKLIF
TRDJ1 few TRDV2 TRDD3 TGTGCCTGTGATACCGTTAGCCTGGGGGATACGCCTACGGGCACCGATAAACTCATCTTT CACDTVSLGDTPTGTDKLIF
TRDJ2 . TRDV2 TRDD3 TGTGCCTGTGACGTACTGGGGGGCACCCCCTCTTTGACAGCACAACTCTTCTTT CACDVLGGTPSLTAQLFF
TRDJ1 . TRDV2 . TGTGCCTGTGACACCGTTAGCCTGGGTCCCCCGGCCACCGATAAACTCATCTTT CACDTVSLGPPATDKLIF
TRDJ1 . TRDV2 TRDD3 TGTGCCTGTGACCCCGCCGAGGGGGATTCGTACACCGATAAACTCATCTTT CACDPAEGDSYTDKLIF
TRDJ1 few TRDV2 TRDD3 TGTGCCTGTGACCCCGTGGGGGATACGGCCGATAAACTCATCTTT CACDPVGDTADKLIF
TRDJ1 medium-sized TRDV2 TRDD3 TGTGCCTGTGACACCGTCATGGTACTGGGGGATACGCTCGGGGACACCGATAAACTCATCTTT CACDTVMVLGDTLGDTDKLIF
TRDJ3 medium-sized TRDV2 TRDD3 TGTGCCTGTGAGTCACTGGGGGATACCTCAGGGGGCTCCTGGGACACCCGACAGATGTTTTTC CACESLGDTSGGSWDTRQMFF